The 9 T cell receptor beta chains in this list originate from one sample, sequenced in a study of regulatory T cells in long-lasting Graves disease. Construction of TCR beta libraries relied on iRepertoire HTBI primers and on Arm-PCR targeting CDR3 regions. A single record per CDR3 protein comes from TCRdb applying MiXCR to the multiplex PCR reads. The sample yields under 500,000 distinct CDR3 sequences, roughly 20% seen once. This sample's time point: persistent/refractory GD, antithyroid drugs over 5 years with positive TRAb. The TCR library was prepared using RNA isolated from PBMCs. Sequencing used peripheral blood mononuclear cells (PBMCs), obtained when the disease was refractory, from a patient treated with antithyroid drugs. Receptors originate from a female donor with Graves disease.

The CDR3 sequence is CSASPVRTPSTGELFF. As DNA, the CDR3 is TGCAGTGCTAGCCCCGTTCGGACGCCGAGCACCGGGGAGCTGTTTTTT. This chain links TRBV20-1 with TRBJ2-2; no clear D gene. This CDR3 is built from 16 residues. Trimming took off 3 bases at V and 4 bases at J, with 18 bases between the two ends. Looked up from germline, CDR1 is DFQATT and CDR2 is SNEGSKA (reference sequence).

This clonotype has more than one count but fewer than ten. The rearrangement joins TRBV6-1 to TRBJ2-2; possible D gene TRBD1, 6 bases. The germline V gene has CDR1 MNHNS and CDR2 SASEGT. V was pared by 6 bases and J by 2 bases, with 13 bases between. This CDR3 has 15 amino acids. This CDR3 reads CASRDGTPNTGELFF. CDR3 DNA sequence: TGTGCCAGCAGAGACGGGACACCAAACACCGGGGAGCTGTTTTTT.

Concerning this clonotype: Mismatch with germline at one junction end may stem from a read error. This chain joins TRBV7-2 and TRBJ2-7, with 8 positions matching TRBD2. Germline V gene data show CDR1 as SGHTA and CDR2 as FQGNSA. The CDR3 extends over 14 amino acids. CDR3 sequence: CASSQEAGADEQCF. As DNA, the CDR3 is TGTGCCAGCAGCCAAGAAGCGGGGGCCGACGAGCAGTGCTTC.

The chain links TRBV3-1 to TRBJ1-3; maybe TRBD1 (6 bases). The CDR3 covers 15 residues. Germline CDR1 LGHDT, CDR2 YNNKEL (reference sequence). The ends were cut back, 3 bases at V and 0 bases at J, with 9 bases in the middle. The CDR3 DNA reads TGTGCCAGCAGCCACCGGACAGTCTCTGGAAACACCATATATTTT. It translates to CASSHRTVSGNTIYF.

Remarks on this clonotype: A read error may explain this, as a much larger clone is one base away. The V call is TRBV6-1, the J call TRBJ2-7; the match to TRBD1 covers 7 bases. The CDR3 is 14 residues long. Germline values: CDR1 MNHNS, CDR2 SASEGT. CDR3 in DNA: TGTGCCTGCAGAGCAGACAGGGTGGGGGACGAGCAGTACTTC. Its protein is CACRADRVGDEQYF.

This clonotype was seen only a few times. The rearrangement joins TRBV28 to TRBJ2-3; D not resolved. Trimming cost V 3 bases and J 14 bases, with 15 bases left between them. Germline CDR1 is MDHEN and CDR2 is SYDVKM. The CDR3 extends over 12 amino acids. The CDR3 DNA reads as TGTGCCAGCAGTTTTGGTGTGATGGAAGTGTATTTT. As protein: CASSFGVMEVYF.

This chain joins TRBV5-1 and TRBJ2-5; D gene uncertain. CDR3 length: 17 amino acids. Trimming shortened V by 0 bases and J by 1 base, and 16 bases separated the two germline ends. Germline-derived CDR1 and CDR2 are SGHRS and YFSETQ. The CDR3 DNA reads as TGCGCCAGCAGCTTGGGAACAATCCCTGATTTCCAAGAGACCCAGTACTTC. This gives the protein CASSLGTIPDFQETQYF.

This clonotype was found many times. The genes are TRBV30 and TRBJ2-5; maybe TRBD1 (6 bases). The CDR3 consists of 13 residues. Trimming stripped 3 bases from V and 5 bases from J, with 13 bases between. Germline CDR1 is GTSNPN and CDR2 is SVGIG (reference sequence). CDR3 residues: CAWSWQGMETQYF. The CDR3 DNA sequence: TGTGCCTGGAGCTGGCAGGGGATGGAGACCCAGTACTTC.

This clonotype was seen ten or more times. V usage is TRBV20-1 and J usage is TRBJ2-7; D uncertain. The germline V gene has CDR1 DFQATT and CDR2 SNEGSKA (reference sequence). The CDR3 totals 14 residues. V lost 3 bases, J lost 5 bases, and 17 bases lay in between. The CDR3 bases are TGCAGTGCTAGCGCAAACCTTGGGCTGCACGAGCAGTACTTC. Translation gives CSASANLGLHEQYF.